The sequence of this TCR beta chain was determined in a study of early T cells in non-severe SARS-CoV-2 infection. Turning to the study itself: Chains were not paired, and sequencing was done on bulk RNA from unsorted whole blood.

The protocol attached unique molecular identifiers to individual cDNA molecules. TCRdb redid the calling of the 5' RACE reads with MiXCR, one entry per CDR3 protein. The table has some 40,000 distinct CDR3 sequences, more than 10% seen once. V dropped 3 bases and J dropped 4 bases, with 9 bases sitting between them. The CDR3 runs to 13 residues. Study-level points and caveats: The matching step, a VDJdb search, favored anti-spike CD8 responses and missed private and CD4 specificities.

This clonotype was counted ten times or more. Its antigen is unknown. The rearrangement uses TRBV12-3 or TRBV12-4 and TRBJ1-1; weak D call: TRBD1 (5 bases). The receptor was derived from an adult who was a healthcare worker with PCR-confirmed SARS-CoV-2 infection or an uninfected control (not recorded which). What was sequenced was whole blood. The CDR3 coding sequence is TGTGCCAGCAGTTTTTCGGGGGGCACTGAAGCTTTCTTT. This codes for CASSFSGGTEAFF.